This TCR beta chain was captured in a study of blood T cell repertoires in COVID-19. In the study overall: Samples representing acute and convalescent COVID-19 were sourced from the United States, Italy and Spain.

Two negative PCRs, clearance, or symptom resolution were required of recovered Cohort 3 donors. Per the study methods: The authors estimated nucleated cell counts from reference gene primer amplification. Sequencing used immunoSEQ multiplex PCR; TCRdb keeps in-frame clones, though not all of them. V and J calls and clone size are those listed in that table; D and trimming were worked out from the DNA. The repertoire holds just over 300,000 clones, with around 84% as singletons. Germline CDR1 SGDLS, CDR2 YYNGEE. V dropped 4 bases and J dropped 10; count of bases not matched to a gene: 13. This CDR3 spans 16 amino acids.

The sequence derives from a man aged 25-45 years who had recovered from COVID-19. The V and J genes are TRBV9 and TRBJ2-1, with 11 bases that match TRBD2. Specimen: PBMCs or T cells enriched from blood (not recorded which). The CDR3 sequence: CASSPPGTSGYREQFF. The CDR3 region has the DNA TGTGCCAGCAGCCCTCCAGGGACTAGCGGCTACCGGGAGCAGTTCTTC.